This T cell receptor (beta chain) was obtained from a study of blood T cells in healthy people across ages. A second PCR, run for about 7 to 12 cycles, used a sample-barcoded 5' primer plus a J-beta primer mix. TCRdb reanalysed the 5' RACE reads using MiXCR and keeps one entry per CDR3 protein. The data hold around 990,000 distinct CDR3 sequences, with 35% to 40% observed a single time. This CDR3 contains 13 residues. V was shortened by 5 bases and J by 11 bases, with 18 bases between the two germline ends. Sample: blood. The receptor was isolated from a man between 18 and 35 years old in good health. This chain connects TRBV12-3 or TRBV12-4 to TRBJ2-5; D is undetermined. In DNA form, the CDR3 reads TGTGCCAGCAGTCCTATAGGCCTTAATGAGCAGTACTTC. Translating gives CASSPIGLNEQYF.